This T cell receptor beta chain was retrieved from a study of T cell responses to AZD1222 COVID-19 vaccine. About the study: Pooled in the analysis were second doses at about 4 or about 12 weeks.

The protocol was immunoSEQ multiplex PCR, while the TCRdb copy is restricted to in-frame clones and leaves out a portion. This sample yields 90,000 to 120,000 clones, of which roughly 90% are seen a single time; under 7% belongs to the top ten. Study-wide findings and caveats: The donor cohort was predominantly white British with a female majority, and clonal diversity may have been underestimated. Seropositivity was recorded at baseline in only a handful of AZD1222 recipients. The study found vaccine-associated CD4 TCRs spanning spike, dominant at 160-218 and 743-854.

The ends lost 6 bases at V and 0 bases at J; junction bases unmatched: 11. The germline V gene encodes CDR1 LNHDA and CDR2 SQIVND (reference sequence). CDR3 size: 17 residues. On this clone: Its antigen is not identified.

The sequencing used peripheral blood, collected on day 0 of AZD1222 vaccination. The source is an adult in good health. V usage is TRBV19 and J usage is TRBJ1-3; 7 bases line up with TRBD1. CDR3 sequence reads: CASSRPGQWSSGNTIYF. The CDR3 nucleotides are TGTGCCAGTAGCCGCCCGGGACAGTGGAGCTCTGGAAACACCATATATTTT.